Listed below are T cell receptor beta chains from one sample, sequenced in a study of beta chain features in type 1 diabetes. Assay: immunoSEQ multiplex PCR; the TCRdb copy retains only in-frame clones and omits some. The sample has more than 350,000 clones, approximately 10% seen once. Sequenced material: naive CD4+ T cells from blood. The receptor set was obtained from a woman aged 18-29 years in good health. Each CDR3 is given with its conserved first and last residue. D genes are given only for firm matches. A row's size may be missing; if present it is once, few, many or a size class.

v_call: TRBV7-2
clone_size: -
j_call: TRBJ2-4
d_call: -
cdr3_aa: CASSFYGGAGDIQYF
cdr3_nt: TGTGCCAGCAGCTTCTACGGGGGCGCAGGGGACATTCAGTACTTC

v_call: TRBV6-5
clone_size: few
j_call: TRBJ2-5
d_call: -
cdr3_aa: CASSLREETQYF
cdr3_nt: TGTGCCAGCAGCCTCAGGGAAGAGACCCAGTACTTC

v_call: TRBV5-6
clone_size: -
j_call: TRBJ2-6
d_call: -
cdr3_aa: CASSFLGSGANVLTF
cdr3_nt: TGTGCCAGCAGCTTTCTGGGCTCTGGGGCCAACGTCCTGACTTTC

v_call: TRBV29-1
clone_size: few
j_call: TRBJ2-3
d_call: TRBD2
cdr3_aa: CSVEGLAGVGTDTQYF
cdr3_nt: TGCAGCGTTGAAGGACTAGCGGGAGTGGGGACAGATACGCAGTATTTT

v_call: TRBV30
clone_size: -
j_call: TRBJ2-5
d_call: TRBD2
cdr3_aa: CAWSKTRTSGAPLAQYF
cdr3_nt: TGTGCCTGGAGTAAGACTCGGACTAGCGGAGCCCCGTTGGCCCAGTACTTC

v_call: TRBV9
clone_size: few
j_call: TRBJ1-1
d_call: -
cdr3_aa: CASSALDLTEAFF
cdr3_nt: TGTGCCAGCAGCGCGTTGGACCTCACTGAAGCTTTCTTT

v_call: TRBV2
clone_size: few
j_call: TRBJ2-3
d_call: -
cdr3_aa: CASSEAAAAGTQYF
cdr3_nt: TGTGCCAGCAGTGAAGCGGCAGCGGCCGGTACGCAGTATTTT

v_call: TRBV7-3
clone_size: few
j_call: TRBJ2-3
d_call: TRBD1
cdr3_aa: CASSLFGTGNTDTQYF
cdr3_nt: TGTGCCAGCAGCTTATTCGGGACAGGAAACACAGATACGCAGTATTTT

v_call: TRBV2
clone_size: few
j_call: TRBJ2-7
d_call: TRBD1
cdr3_aa: CASSPRDSYYEQYF
cdr3_nt: TGTGCCAGCAGCCCGAGGGACAGCTACTACGAGCAGTACTTC

v_call: TRBV9
clone_size: -
j_call: TRBJ2-1
d_call: TRBD2
cdr3_aa: CASSIAGYSYNEQFF
cdr3_nt: TGTGCCAGCTCAATAGCGGGCTACTCCTACAATGAGCAGTTCTTC

v_call: TRBV7-9
clone_size: few
j_call: TRBJ2-1
d_call: -
cdr3_aa: CASSADNYDEQFF
cdr3_nt: TGTGCCAGCAGCGCCGACAATTACGATGAGCAGTTCTTC

v_call: TRBV7-9
clone_size: -
j_call: TRBJ1-2
d_call: TRBD1
cdr3_aa: CASRRDRRNYGYTF
cdr3_nt: TGTGCCAGCAGGAGGGACAGGAGAAACTATGGCTACACCTTC

v_call: TRBV4-1
clone_size: few
j_call: TRBJ1-1
d_call: -
cdr3_aa: CASSQDRRGRADTEAFF
cdr3_nt: TGCGCCAGCAGCCAAGATCGGCGGGGCAGGGCGGACACTGAAGCTTTCTTT

v_call: TRBV19
clone_size: few
j_call: TRBJ1-6
d_call: TRBD1
cdr3_aa: CASSSQGARYSPLHF
cdr3_nt: TGTGCCAGTAGTTCCCAGGGGGCGAGGTATTCACCCCTCCACTTT

v_call: TRBV9
clone_size: -
j_call: TRBJ1-1
d_call: -
cdr3_aa: CASSVAPNTEAFF
cdr3_nt: TGTGCCAGCAGCGTAGCTCCGAACACTGAAGCTTTCTTT